This T cell receptor (beta chain) was identified during a study of cytomegalovirus exposure and HLA in healthy donors. Study-wide results and limits: Cytomegalovirus status was reportedly diagnosed by the classifier with high sensitivity and specificity. Per published accounts, TCR beta sequences correctly predicted the HLA-A and HLA-B alleles of most subjects. Presence/absence analyses took donor sequencing depth as roughly uniform.

This clone occurred a few times. The target antigen is unknown. Germline V gene lookup returns CDR1 SGHRS and CDR2 YFSETQ. V dropped 5 bases and J dropped 5; count of bases not matched to a gene: 9. The CDR3 is 16 residues long. PCR involved 60 Vbeta and 13 Jbeta primers. Sequenced by immunoSEQ multiplex PCR; TCRdb stores in-frame clones only, minus some. The sample consists of 90,000 to 140,000 clones, approximately 12% of them appearing once. The sample consisted of PBMCs. The receptor comes from a man in his forties in good health and CMV-seropositive. The V call is TRBV5-1, the J call TRBJ2-2; 10 bases match TRBD2. The CDR3 bases are TGCGCCAGCAGGGAGGTACTAGCGGGATCTACCGGGGAGCTGTTTTTT. Residues: CASREVLAGSTGELFF.